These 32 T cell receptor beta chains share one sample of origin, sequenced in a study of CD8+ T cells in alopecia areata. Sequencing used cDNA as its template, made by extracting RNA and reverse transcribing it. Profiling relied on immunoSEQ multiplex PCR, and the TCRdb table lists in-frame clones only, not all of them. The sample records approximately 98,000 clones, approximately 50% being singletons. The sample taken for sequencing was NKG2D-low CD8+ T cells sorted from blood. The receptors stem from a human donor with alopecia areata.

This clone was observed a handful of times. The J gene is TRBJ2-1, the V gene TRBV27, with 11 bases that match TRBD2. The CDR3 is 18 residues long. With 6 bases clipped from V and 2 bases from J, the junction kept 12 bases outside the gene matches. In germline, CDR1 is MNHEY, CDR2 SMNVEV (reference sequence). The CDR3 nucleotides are TGTGCCAGCAGCCCCGGGACTAGCGGTGACAAACCCTACAATGAGCAGTTCTTC. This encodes CASSPGTSGDKPYNEQFF.

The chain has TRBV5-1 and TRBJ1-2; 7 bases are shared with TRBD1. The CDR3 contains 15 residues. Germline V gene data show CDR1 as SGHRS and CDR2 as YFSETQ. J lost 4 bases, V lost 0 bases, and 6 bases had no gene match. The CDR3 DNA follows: TGCGCCAGCAGCTTGGAAGCCGGGACAGTCTATGGCTACACCTTC. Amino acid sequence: CASSLEAGTVYGYTF.

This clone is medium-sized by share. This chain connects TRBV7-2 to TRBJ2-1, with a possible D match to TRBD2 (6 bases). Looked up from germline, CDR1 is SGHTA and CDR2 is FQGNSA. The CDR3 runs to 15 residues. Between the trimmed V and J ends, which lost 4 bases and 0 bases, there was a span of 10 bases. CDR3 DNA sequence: TGTGCCAGCAGCTGGGGGGACTTCTCCTACAATGAGCAGTTCTTC. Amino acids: CASSWGDFSYNEQFF.

CDR3 protein: CASSQDLAETYEQYF. The CDR3 coding sequence is TGCGCCAGCAGCCAAGATCTAGCTGAGACCTACGAGCAGTACTTC. This sequence joins TRBV4-1 and TRBJ2-7; TRBD2 might be the D (5 bases). Germline values: CDR1 MGHRA, CDR2 YSYEKL. Trimming removed 0 bases from V and 2 bases from J, with 11 bases in between. The CDR3 has 15 amino acids.

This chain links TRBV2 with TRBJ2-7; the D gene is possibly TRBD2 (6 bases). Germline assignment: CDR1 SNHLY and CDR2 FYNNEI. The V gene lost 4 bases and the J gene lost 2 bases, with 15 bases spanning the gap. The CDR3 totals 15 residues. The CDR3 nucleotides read TGTGCCAGCAGTGCCGGCGGGGATGGGGCCTACGAGCAGTACTTC. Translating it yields CASSAGGDGAYEQYF.

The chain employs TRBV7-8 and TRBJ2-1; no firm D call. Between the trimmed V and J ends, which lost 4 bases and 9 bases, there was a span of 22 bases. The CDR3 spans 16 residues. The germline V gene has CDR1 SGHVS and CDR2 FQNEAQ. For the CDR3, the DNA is TGTGCCAGCAGCTACGGGTGGTCGACCGTCGTAACTGAGCAGTTCTTC. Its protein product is CASSYGWSTVVTEQFF.

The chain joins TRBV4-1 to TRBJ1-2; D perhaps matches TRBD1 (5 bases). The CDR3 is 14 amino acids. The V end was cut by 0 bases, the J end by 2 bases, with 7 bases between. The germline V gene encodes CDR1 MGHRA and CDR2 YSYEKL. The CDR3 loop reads CASSQDRQNYGYTF. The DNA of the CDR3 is TGCGCCAGCAGCCAAGACCGACAGAACTATGGCTACACCTTC.

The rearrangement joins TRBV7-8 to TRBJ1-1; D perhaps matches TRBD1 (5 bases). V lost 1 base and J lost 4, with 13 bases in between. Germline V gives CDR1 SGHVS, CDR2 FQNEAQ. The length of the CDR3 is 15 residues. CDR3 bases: TGTGCCAGCAGCTTAGAAGGAGGGACGCTCACTGAAGCTTTCTTT. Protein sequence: CASSLEGGTLTEAFF.

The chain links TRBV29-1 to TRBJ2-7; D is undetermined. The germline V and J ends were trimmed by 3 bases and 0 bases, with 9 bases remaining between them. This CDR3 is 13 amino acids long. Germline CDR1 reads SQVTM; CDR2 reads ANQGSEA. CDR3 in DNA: TGCAGCGTTGAGGGTAAGAGCTCCTACGAGCAGTACTTC. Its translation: CSVEGKSSYEQYF.

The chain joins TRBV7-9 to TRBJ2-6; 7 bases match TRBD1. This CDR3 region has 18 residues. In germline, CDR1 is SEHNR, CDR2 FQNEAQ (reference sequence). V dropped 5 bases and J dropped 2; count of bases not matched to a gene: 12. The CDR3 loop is CASSDTRTQGAGANVLTF. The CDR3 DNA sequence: TGTGCCAGCAGCGACACAAGAACCCAGGGGGCTGGGGCCAACGTCCTGACTTTC.

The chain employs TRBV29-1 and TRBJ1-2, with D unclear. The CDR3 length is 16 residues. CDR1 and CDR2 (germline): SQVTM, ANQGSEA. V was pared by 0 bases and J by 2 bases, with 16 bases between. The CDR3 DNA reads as TGCAGCGTTGAAGATTACGCTGTCGACGGAAACTATGGCTACACCTTC. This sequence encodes CSVEDYAVDGNYGYTF.

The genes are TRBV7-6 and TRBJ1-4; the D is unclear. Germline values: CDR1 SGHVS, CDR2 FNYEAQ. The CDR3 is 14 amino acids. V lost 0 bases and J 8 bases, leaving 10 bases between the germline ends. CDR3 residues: CASSLAGTDEKLFF. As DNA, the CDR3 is TGTGCCAGCAGCTTAGCTGGTACGGACGAAAAACTGTTTTTT.

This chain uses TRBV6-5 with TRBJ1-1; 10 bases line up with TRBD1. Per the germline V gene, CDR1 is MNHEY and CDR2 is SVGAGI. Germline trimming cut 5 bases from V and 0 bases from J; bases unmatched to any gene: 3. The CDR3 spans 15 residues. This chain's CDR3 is CASSKGQGLNTEAFF. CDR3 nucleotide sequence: TGTGCCAGCAGTAAGGGACAGGGGTTGAACACTGAAGCTTTCTTT.

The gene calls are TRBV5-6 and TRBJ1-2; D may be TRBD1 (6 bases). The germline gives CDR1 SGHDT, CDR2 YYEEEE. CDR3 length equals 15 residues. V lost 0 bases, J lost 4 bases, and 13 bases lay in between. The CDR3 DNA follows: TGTGCCAGCAGCTTGGTGGGGGGCGATGGCTATGGCTACACCTTC. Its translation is CASSLVGGDGYGYTF.

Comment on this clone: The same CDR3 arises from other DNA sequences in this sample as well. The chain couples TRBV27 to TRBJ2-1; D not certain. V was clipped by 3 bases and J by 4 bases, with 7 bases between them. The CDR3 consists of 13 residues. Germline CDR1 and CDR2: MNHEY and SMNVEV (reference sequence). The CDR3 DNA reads TGTGCCAGCAGTTTCAGAGCATACAATGAGCAGTTCTTC. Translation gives CASSFRAYNEQFF.

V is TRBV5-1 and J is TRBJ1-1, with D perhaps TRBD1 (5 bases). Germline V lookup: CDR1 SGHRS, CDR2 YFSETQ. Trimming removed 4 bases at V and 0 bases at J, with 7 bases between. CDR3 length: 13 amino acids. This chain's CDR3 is CASSRDVNTEAFF. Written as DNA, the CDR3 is TGCGCCAGCAGCCGGGACGTGAACACTGAAGCTTTCTTT.

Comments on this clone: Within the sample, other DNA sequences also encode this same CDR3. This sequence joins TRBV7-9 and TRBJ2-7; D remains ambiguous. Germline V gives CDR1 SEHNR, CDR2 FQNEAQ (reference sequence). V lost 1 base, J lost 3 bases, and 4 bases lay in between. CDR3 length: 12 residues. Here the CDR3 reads CASSLVVYEQYF. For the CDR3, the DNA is TGTGCCAGCAGCTTAGTCGTCTACGAGCAGTACTTC.

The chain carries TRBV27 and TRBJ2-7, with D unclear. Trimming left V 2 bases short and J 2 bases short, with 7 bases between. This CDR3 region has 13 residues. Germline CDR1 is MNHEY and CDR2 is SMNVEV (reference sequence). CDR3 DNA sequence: TGTGCCAGCAGTTTACAGGCCGCCTACGAGCAGTACTTC. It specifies CASSLQAAYEQYF.

CDR3 coding DNA: TGCGCCAGCAGGCTGAACACTGAAGCTTTCTTT. It codes for CASRLNTEAFF. The gene calls are TRBV5-1 and TRBJ1-1; D remains ambiguous. Germline values: CDR1 SGHRS, CDR2 YFSETQ. The CDR3 totals 11 residues. With 5 bases removed from V and 0 bases from J, the gap between germline ends came to 2 bases.

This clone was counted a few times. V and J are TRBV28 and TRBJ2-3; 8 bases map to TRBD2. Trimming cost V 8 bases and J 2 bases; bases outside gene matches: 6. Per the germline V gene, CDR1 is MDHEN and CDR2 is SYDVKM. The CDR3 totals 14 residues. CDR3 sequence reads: CASEIAGNTDTQYF. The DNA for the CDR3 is TGTGCCAGCGAGATAGCGGGAAACACAGATACGCAGTATTTT.

The DNA for the CDR3 is TGCGCCAGCAGCCAAGGCCCGGACCCCTCCTACGAGCAGTACTTC. Its translation: CASSQGPDPSYEQYF. The rearrangement links TRBV4-1 to TRBJ2-7, with no clear D. This CDR3 has 15 residues. V shed 1 base and J shed 0 bases, with 10 bases lying between them. CDR1 is MGHRA and CDR2 is YSYEKL in the germline V gene.

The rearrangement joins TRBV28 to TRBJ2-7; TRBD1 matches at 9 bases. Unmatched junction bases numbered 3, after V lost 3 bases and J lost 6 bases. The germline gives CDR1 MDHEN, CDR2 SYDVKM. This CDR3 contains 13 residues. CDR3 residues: CASSLGQGGEQYF. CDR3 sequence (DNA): TGTGCCAGCAGTTTGGGACAGGGTGGCGAGCAGTACTTC.

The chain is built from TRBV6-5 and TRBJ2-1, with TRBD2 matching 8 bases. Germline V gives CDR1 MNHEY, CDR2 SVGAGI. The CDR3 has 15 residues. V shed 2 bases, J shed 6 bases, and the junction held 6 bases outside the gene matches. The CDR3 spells CASSYEAGASNEQFF. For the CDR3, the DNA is TGTGCCAGCAGTTACGAAGCGGGAGCGTCCAATGAGCAGTTCTTC.

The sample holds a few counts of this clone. CDR3 residues: CASSQVGAQPQHF. CDR3 in DNA: TGTGCCAGCAGCCAGGTCGGTGCCCAGCCCCAGCATTTT. The chain has TRBV16 and TRBJ1-5; D is undetermined. The germline V and J ends were trimmed by 3 bases and 7 bases, with 10 bases remaining between them. The germline gives CDR1 KGHSY, CDR2 FQNENV. CDR3 length equals 13 residues.

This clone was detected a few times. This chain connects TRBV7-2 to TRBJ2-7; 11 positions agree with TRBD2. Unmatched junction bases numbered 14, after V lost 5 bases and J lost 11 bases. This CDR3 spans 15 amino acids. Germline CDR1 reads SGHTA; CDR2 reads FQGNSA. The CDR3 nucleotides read TGTGCCAGCAGCGACAGACTAGCGGGACCGCGGGGGGAGTACTTC. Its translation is CASSDRLAGPRGEYF.

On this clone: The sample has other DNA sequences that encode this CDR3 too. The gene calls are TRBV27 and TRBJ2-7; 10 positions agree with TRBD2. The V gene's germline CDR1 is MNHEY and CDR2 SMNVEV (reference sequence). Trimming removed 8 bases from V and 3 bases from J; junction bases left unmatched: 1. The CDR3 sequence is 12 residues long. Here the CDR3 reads CASSSGGYEQYF. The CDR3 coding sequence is TGTGCCAGCTCTAGCGGGGGCTACGAGCAGTACTTC.

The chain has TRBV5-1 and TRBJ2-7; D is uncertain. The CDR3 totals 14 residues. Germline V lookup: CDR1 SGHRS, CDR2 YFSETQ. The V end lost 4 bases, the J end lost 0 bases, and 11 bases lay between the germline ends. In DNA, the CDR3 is TGCGCCAGCAGCCCCCCGCGGAACTCCTACGAGCAGTACTTC. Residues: CASSPPRNSYEQYF.

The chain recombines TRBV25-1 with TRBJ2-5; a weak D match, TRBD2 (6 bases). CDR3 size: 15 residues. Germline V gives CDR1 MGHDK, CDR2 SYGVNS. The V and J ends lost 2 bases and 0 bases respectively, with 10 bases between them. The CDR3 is CASSEPRDYQETQYF. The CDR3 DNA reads TGTGCCAGCAGTGAACCCCGGGACTACCAAGAGACCCAGTACTTC.

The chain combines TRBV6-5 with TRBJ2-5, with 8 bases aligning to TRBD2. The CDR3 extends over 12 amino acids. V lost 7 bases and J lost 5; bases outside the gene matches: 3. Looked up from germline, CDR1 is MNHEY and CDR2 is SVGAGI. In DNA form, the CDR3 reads TGTGCCAGCACGCCGGGAGGGGAGACCCAGTACTTC. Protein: CASTPGGETQYF.

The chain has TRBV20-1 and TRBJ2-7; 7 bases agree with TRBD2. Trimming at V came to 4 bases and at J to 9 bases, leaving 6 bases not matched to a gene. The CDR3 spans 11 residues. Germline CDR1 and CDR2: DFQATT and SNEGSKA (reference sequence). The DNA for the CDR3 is TGCAGTGCTATAGCGGGCGGAACGCAGTACTTC. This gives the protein CSAIAGGTQYF.

The CDR3 is CASSSQTEAFF. For the CDR3, the DNA is TGTGCCAGCAGCTCCCAGACTGAAGCTTTCTTT. The J gene is TRBJ1-1, the V gene TRBV9; no reliable D call. The CDR3 is made up of 11 amino acids. V lost 4 bases and J 5 bases, leaving 6 bases between the germline ends. CDR1 and CDR2 from the germline V gene are SGDLS and YYNGEE.

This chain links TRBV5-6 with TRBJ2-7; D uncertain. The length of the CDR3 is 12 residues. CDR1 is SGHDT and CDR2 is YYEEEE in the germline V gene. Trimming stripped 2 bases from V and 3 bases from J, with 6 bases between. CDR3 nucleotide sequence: TGTGCCAGCAGCTTCACAGACTACGAGCAGTACTTC. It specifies CASSFTDYEQYF.